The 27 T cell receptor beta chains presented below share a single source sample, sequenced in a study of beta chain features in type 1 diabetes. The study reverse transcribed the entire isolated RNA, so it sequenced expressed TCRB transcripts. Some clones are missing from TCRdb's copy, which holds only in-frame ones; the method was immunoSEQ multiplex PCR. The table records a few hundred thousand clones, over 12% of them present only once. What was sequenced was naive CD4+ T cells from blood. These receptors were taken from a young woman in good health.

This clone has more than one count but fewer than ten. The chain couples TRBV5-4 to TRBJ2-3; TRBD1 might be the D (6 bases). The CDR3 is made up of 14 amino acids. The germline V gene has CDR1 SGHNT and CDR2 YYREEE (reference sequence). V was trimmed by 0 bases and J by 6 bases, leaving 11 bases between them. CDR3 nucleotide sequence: TGTGCCAGCAGCTTGGTACAGGGCTCGGATACGCAGTATTTT. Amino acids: CASSLVQGSDTQYF.

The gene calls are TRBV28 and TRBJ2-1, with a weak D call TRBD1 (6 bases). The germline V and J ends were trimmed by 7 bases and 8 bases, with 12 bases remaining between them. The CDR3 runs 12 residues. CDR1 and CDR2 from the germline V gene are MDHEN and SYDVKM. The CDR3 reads CASTRGLHEQFF. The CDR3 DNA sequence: TGTGCCAGCACCAGGGGCCTCCATGAGCAGTTCTTC.

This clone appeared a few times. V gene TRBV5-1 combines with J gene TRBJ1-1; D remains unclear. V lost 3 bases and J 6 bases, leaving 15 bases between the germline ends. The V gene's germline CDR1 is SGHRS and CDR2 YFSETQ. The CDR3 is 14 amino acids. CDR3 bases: TGCGCCAGCAGCTATGAACTGATGTCGGCTGAAGCTTTCTTT. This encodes CASSYELMSAEAFF.

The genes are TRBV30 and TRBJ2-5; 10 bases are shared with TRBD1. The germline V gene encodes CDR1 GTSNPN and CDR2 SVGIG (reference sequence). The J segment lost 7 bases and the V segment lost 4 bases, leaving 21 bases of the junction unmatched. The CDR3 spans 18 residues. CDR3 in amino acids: CAWTSYGTGEKGGRTQYF. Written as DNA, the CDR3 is TGTGCCTGGACATCCTATGGGACAGGGGAAAAAGGGGGCCGGACCCAGTACTTC.

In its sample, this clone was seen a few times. The DNA of the CDR3 is TGTGCCAGCAGCTTAGCCAGGGGAGCAGAGACCCAGTACTTC. Its protein is CASSLARGAETQYF. The chain uses TRBV7-2 and TRBJ2-5; tentative D call: TRBD1 (6 bases). CDR3 length: 14 residues. V was cut by 0 bases and J by 4 bases, with 9 bases left in between. Looked up from germline, CDR1 is SGHTA and CDR2 is FQGNSA.

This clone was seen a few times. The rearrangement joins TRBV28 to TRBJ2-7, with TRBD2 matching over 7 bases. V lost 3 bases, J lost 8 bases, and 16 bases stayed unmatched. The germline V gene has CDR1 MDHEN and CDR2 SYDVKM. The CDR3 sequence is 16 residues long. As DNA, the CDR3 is TGTGCCAGCAGTTTTCCCCAGCGGGGCTTAGATAAGCAGCAGTACTTC. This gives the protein CASSFPQRGLDKQQYF.

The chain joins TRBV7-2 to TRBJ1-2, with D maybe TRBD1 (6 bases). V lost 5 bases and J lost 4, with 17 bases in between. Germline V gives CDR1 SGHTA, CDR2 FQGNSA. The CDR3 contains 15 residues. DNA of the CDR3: TGTGCCAGCAGCACCTCCAGGGGCGGTAGCTATGGCTACACCTTC. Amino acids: CASSTSRGGSYGYTF.

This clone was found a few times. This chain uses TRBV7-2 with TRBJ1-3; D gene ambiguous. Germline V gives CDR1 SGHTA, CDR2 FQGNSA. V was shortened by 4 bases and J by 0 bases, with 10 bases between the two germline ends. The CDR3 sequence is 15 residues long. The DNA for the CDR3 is TGTGCCAGCAGCTACCAGTTTAACTCTGGAAACACCATATATTTT. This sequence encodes CASSYQFNSGNTIYF.

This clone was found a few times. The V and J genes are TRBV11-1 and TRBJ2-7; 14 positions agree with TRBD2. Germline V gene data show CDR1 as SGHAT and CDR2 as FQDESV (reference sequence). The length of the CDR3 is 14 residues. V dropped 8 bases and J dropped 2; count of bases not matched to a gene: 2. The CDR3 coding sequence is TGTGCCAGCTCGGGACTAGCGGGAGCCTACGAGCAGTACTTC. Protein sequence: CASSGLAGAYEQYF.

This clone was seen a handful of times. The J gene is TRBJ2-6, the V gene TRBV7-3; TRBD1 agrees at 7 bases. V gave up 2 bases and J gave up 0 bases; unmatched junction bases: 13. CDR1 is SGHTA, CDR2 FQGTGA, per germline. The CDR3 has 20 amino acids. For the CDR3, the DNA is TGTGCCAGCAGCTTAGGGTCTAGGGGGCGCGTCCCCTCTGGGGCCAACGTCCTGACTTTC. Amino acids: CASSLGSRGRVPSGANVLTF.

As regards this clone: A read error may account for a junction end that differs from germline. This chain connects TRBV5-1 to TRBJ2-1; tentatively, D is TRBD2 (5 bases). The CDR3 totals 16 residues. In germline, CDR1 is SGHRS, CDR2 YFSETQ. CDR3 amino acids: CASILGSGSVDNEQFF. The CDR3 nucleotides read TGCGCCAGCATCTTGGGGTCGGGATCAGTCGACAATGAGCAGTTCTTC.

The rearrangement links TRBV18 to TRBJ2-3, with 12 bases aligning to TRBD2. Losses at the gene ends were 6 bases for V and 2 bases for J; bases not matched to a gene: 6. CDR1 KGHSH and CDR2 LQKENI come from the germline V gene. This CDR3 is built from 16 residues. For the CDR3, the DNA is TGTGCCAGCTCGCTTCTAGCGGGAGGGACCACAGATACGCAGTATTTT. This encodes CASSLLAGGTTDTQYF.

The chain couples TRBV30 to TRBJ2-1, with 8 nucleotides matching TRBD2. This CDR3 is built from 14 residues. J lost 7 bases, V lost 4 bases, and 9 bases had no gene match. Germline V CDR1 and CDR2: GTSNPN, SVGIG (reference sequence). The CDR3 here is CAWTGLGGGNEQFF. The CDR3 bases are TGTGCCTGGACGGGACTAGGCGGGGGGAATGAGCAGTTCTTC. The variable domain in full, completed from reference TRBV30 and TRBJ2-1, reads SQTIHQWPATLVQPVGSPLSLECTVEGTSNPNLYWYRQAAGRGLQLLFYSVGIGQISSEVPQNLSASRPQDRQFILSSKKLLLSDSGFYLCAWTGLGGGNEQFFGPGTRLTVL.

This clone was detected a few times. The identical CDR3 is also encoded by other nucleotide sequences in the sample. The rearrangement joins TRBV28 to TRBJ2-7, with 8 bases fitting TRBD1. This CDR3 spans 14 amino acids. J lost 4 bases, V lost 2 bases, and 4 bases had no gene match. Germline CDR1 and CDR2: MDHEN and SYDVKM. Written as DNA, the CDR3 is TGTGCCAGCAGTTTAGGCGGACAGGGATACGAGCAGTACTTC. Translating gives CASSLGGQGYEQYF.

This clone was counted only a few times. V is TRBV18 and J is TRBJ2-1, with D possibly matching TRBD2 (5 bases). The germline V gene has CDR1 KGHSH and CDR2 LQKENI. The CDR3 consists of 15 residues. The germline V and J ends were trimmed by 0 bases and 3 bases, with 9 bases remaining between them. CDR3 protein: CASSPPTGNYNEQFF. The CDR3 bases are TGTGCCAGCTCACCACCGACCGGGAACTACAATGAGCAGTTCTTC.

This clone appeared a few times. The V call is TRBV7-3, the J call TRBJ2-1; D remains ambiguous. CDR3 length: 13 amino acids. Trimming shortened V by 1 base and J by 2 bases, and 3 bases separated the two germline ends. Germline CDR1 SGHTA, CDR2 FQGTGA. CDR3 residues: CASSLIAYNEQFF. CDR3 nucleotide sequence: TGTGCCAGCAGCTTAATAGCCTACAATGAGCAGTTCTTC. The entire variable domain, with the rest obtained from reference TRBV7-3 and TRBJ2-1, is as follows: GAGVSQTPSNKVTEKGKYVELRCDPISGHTALYWYRQSLGQGPEFLIYFQGTGAADDSGLPNDRFFAVRPEGSVSTLKIQRTERGDSAVYLCASSLIAYNEQFFGPGTRLTVL.

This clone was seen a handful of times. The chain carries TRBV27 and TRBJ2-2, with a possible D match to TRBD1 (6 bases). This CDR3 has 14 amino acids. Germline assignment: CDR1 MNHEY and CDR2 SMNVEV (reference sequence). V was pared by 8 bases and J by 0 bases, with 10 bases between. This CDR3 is CASGGQSNTGELFF. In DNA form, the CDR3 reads TGTGCCAGCGGTGGACAGTCGAACACCGGGGAGCTGTTTTTT.

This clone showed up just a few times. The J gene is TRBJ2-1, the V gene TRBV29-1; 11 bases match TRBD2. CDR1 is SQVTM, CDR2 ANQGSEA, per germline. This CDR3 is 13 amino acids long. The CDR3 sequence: CTQRLAGGNEQFF. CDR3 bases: TGCACCCAGCGGCTAGCGGGAGGCAATGAGCAGTTCTTC.

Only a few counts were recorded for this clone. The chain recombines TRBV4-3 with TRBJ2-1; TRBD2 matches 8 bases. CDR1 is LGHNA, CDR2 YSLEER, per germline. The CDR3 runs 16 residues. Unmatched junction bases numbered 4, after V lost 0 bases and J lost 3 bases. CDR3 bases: TGCGCCAGCAGCCAAGACGGCGCGGGAGGCTACAATGAGCAGTTCTTC. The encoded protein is CASSQDGAGGYNEQFF.

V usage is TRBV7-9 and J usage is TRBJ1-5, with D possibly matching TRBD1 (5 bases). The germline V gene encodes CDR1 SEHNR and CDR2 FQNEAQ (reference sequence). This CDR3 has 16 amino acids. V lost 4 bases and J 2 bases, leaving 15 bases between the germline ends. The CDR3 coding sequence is TGTGCCAGCAGCTCCGTCAGGGCCGTGGGCAATCAGCCCCAGCATTTT. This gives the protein CASSSVRAVGNQPQHF.

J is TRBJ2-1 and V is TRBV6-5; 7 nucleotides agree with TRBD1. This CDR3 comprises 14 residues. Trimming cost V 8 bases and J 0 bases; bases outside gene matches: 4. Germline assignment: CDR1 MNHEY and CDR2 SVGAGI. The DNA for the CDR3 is TGTGCCAGCGGGGGACAGAGCTCCTACAATGAGCAGTTCTTC. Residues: CASGGQSSYNEQFF.

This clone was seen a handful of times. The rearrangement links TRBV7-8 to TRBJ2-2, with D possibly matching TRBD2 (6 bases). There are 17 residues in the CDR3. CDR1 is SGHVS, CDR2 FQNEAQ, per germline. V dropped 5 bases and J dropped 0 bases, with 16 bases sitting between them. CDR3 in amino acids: CASSLIPGLSNTGELFF. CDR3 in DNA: TGTGCCAGCAGCCTAATCCCGGGACTTTCGAACACCGGGGAGCTGTTTTTT.

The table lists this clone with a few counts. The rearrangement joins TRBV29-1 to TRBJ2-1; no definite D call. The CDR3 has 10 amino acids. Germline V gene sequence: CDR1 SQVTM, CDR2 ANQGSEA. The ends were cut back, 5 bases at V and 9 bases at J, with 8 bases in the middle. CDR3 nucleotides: TGCAGCGTTAGACAAATTGAGCAGTTCTTC. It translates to CSVRQIEQFF.

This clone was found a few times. Written as DNA, the CDR3 is TGTGCCAGCAGCCTAAACGCAGACAGGGAGCAGTACTTC. This translates into CASSLNADREQYF. This sequence joins TRBV7-9 and TRBJ2-7; tentatively, D is TRBD1 (6 bases). Germline CDR1 SEHNR, CDR2 FQNEAQ (reference sequence). The CDR3 covers 13 residues. V was shortened by 5 bases and J by 7 bases, with 15 bases between the two germline ends.

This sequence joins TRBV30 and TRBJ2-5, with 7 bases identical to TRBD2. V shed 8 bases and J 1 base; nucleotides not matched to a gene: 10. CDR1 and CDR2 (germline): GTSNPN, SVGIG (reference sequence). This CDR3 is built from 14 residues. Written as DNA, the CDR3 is TGTGCCGGTGGGGGGGGAGGTGGCCAAGAGACCCAGTACTTC. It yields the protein CAGGGGGGQETQYF.

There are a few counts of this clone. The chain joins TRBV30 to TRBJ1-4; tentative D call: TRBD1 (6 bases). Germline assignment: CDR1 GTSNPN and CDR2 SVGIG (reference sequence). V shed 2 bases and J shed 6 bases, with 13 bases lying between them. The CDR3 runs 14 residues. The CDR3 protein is CAWSRRGGHEKLFF. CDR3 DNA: TGTGCCTGGAGTCGAAGGGGGGGGCATGAAAAACTGTTTTTT.

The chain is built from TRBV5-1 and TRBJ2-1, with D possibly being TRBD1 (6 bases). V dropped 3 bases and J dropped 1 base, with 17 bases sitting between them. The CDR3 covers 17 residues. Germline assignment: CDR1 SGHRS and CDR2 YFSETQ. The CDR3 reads CASSSGHSAWSYNEQFF. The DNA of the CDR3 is TGCGCCAGCAGCTCGGGACATTCGGCGTGGTCCTACAATGAGCAGTTCTTC.